This record concerns one TCR beta chain sequence. Its target antigen remains unknown. Per-base quality was not reported, and no clone a single base away is much larger than it. This sample was taken from a study of blood T cell repertoires in COVID-19 (TCRdb year 2020). In the study overall: Samples covering the acute and convalescent phases of COVID-19 were provided by collaborators in the United States, Italy and Spain. The material from the prospective study consisted of cDNA or gDNA derived from T cells, B-cell-depleted T cells, or PBMCs. Deeply sampled blood TCRbeta repertoires from subjects exposed to, actively infected with, or recovered from COVID-19 were included in the dataset. The repertoires were made available in a free public database intended to serve as a resource for research on the immune response to SARS-CoV-2. The samples were drawn from the first 160 participants of the ongoing ImmuneRACE study and from 1,254 subjects provided by 6 global collaborators. Nearly every sample came with metadata listing a de-identified subject ID, COVID-19 status, age in years and sex. Where available, HLA class I and class II types were taken from metadata supplied by the sample provider and were not determined by assay-based typing. Study-level results and caveats: How much clinical and demographic metadata was included differed by source and by participant, and the metadata was provided uncurated.

Whole blood was collected in K2EDTA tubes by collaborating institutions according to the institutions' own protocols. For TCRbeta analysis, collaborator samples were shipped as frozen whole blood, as isolated PBMCs, or as DNA extracted from either sample type. Via the germline V gene, CDR1 is KGHSH and CDR2 LQKENI. Cut back by 2 bases and 5 bases, the V and J ends lie 9 bases apart. CDR3 length: 13 amino acids, cysteine to phenylalanine. Of all the DNA, just the CDR3 is kept, 39 bases in frame from base 1. The immunoSEQ Assay, a bias-controlled multiplex PCR, was used to amplify TCRbeta CDR3 regions from genomic DNA. The source study handled its data this way. Within the assay, amplification of reference gene primers was used to estimate how many nucleated cells each sample contained. To quantify the absolute abundance of each unique TCRbeta CDR3 rearrangement, sequence reads were collapsed and filtered. Productive Simpson clonality was computed per sample as the square root of Simpson's diversity index over productive rearrangements. TCRdb obtained this table from immuneACCESS and retained in-frame rearrangements with V and J assigned. These tables miss some clones; where compared with another copy, unresolved V genes account for less than half of the shortfall, and the remainder is unexplained. The V and J calls and clone size come from that table; D and trimming were worked out from the DNA. The table for this sample lists 150,000 or so clones; about 80% of them were counted only once. The top ten constitute approximately 2.9% of the sample.

The V and J genes are TRBV18 and TRBJ1-1, with a weak D call of TRBD1 (5 bases match). The sample was peripheral blood. The sequence was obtained from an elderly woman with acute or convalescent COVID-19. The DNA reads TGTGCCAGCTCACCAACAGGTAGGACTGAAGCTTTCTTT. The resulting protein is CASSPTGRTEAFF.